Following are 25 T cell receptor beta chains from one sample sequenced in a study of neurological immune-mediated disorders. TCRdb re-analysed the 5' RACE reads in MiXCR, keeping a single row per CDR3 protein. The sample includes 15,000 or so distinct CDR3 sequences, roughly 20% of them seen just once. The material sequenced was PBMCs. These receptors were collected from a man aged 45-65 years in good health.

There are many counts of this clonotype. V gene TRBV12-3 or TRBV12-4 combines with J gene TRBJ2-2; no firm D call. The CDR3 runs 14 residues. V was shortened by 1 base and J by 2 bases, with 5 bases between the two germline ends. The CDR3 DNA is TGTGCCAGCAGTTTAGGCGGAAACACCGGGGAGCTGTTTTTT. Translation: CASSLGGNTGELFF.

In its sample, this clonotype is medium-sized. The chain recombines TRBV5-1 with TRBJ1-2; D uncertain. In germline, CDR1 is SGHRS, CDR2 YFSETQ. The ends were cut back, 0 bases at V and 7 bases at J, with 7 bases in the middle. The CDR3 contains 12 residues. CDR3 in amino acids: CASSLDGGGYTF. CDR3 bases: TGCGCCAGCAGCTTGGATGGCGGTGGCTACACCTTC.

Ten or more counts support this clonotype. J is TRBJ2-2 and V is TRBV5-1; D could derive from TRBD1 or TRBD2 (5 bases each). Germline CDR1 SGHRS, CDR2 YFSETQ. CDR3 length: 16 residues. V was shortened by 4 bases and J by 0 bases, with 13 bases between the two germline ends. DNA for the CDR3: TGCGCCAGCAGCGGAATCCGGGACCCGAACACCGGGGAGCTGTTTTTT. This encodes CASSGIRDPNTGELFF.

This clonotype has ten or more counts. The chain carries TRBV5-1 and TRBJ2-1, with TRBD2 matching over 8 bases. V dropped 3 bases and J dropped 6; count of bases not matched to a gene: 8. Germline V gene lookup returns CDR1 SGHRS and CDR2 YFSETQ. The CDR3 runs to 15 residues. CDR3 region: CASSWGLGDFNEQFF. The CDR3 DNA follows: TGCGCCAGCAGCTGGGGACTAGGCGATTTCAATGAGCAGTTCTTC. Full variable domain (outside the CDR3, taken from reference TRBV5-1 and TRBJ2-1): KAGVTQTPRYLIKTRGQQVTLSCSPISGHRSVSWYQQTPGQGLQFLFEYFSETQRNKGNFPGRFSGRQFSNSRSEMNVSTLELGDSALYLCASSWGLGDFNEQFFGPGTRLTVL.

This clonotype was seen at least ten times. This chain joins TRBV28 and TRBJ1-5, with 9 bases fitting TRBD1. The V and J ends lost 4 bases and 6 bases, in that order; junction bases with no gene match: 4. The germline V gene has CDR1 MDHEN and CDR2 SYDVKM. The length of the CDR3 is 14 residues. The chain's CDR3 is CASSYRGRPQPQHF. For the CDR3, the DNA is TGTGCCAGCAGTTACAGGGGGCGCCCTCAGCCCCAGCATTTT. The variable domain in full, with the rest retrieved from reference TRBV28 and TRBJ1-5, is DVKVTQSSRYLVKRTGEKVFLECVQDMDHENMFWYRQDPGLGLRLIYFSYDVKMKEKGDIPEGYSVSREKKERFSLILESASTNQTSMYLCASSYRGRPQPQHFGDGTRLSIL.

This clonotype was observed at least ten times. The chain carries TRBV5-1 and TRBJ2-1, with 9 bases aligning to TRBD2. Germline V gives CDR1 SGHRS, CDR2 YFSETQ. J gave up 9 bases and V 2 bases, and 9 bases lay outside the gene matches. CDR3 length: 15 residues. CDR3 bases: TGCGCCAGCAGCTTTACTAGCGGGCGGTTAGGTGAGCAGTTCTTC. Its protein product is CASSFTSGRLGEQFF.

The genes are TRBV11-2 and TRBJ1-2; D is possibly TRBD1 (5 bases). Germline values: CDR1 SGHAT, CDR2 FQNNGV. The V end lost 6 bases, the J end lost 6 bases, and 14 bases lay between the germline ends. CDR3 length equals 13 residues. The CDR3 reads CASSPAGLHGYTF. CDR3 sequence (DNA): TGTGCCAGCAGTCCAGCAGGGCTCCATGGCTACACCTTC.

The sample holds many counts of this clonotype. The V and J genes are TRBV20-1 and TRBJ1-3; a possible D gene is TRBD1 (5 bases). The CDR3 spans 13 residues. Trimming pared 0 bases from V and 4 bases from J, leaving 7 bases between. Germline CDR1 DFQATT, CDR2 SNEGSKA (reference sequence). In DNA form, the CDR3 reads TGCAGTGCTAGAGATCAGGGCGGAAACACCATATATTTT. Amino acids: CSARDQGGNTIYF.

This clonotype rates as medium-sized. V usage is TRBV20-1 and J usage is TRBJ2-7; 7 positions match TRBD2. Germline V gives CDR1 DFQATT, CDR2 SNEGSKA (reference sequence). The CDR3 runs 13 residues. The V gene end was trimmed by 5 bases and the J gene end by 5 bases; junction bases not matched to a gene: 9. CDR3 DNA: TGCAGTGCTGGGCTAGCGGCCCGGGACGAGCAGTACTTC. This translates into CSAGLAARDEQYF.

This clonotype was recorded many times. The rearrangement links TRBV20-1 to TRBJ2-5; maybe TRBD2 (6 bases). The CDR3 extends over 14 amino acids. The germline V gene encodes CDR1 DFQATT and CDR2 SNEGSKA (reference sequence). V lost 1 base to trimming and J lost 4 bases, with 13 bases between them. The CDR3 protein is CSARVGGAPETQYF. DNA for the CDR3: TGCAGTGCTAGAGTGGGCGGGGCCCCAGAGACCCAGTACTTC.

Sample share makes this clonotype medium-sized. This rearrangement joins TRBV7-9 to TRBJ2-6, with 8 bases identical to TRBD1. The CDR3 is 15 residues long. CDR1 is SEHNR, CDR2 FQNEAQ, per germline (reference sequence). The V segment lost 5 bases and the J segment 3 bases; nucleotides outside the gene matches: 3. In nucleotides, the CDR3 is TGTGCCAGCAGCGCGGACAGGGTTGGGGCCAACGTCCTGACTTTC. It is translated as CASSADRVGANVLTF.

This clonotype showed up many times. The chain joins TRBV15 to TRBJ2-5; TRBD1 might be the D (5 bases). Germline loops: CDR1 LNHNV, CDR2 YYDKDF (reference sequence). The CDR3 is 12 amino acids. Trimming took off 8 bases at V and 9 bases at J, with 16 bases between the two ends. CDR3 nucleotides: TGTGCCACCGGAGTGTGGGGCCCGGCCCAGTACTTC. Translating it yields CATGVWGPAQYF.

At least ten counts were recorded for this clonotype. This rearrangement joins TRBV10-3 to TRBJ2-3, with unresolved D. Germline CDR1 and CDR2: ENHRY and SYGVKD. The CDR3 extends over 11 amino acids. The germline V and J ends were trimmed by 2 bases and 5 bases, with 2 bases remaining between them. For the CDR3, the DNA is TGTGCCATCAGTGAGCTAGATACGCAGTATTTT. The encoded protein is CAISELDTQYF.

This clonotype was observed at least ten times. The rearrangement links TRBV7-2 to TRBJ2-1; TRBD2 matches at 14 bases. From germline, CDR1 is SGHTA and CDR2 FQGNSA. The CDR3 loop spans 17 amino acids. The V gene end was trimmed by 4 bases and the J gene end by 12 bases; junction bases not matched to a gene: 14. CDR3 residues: CASSSGLAGVKTMRQFF. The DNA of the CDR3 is TGTGCCAGCAGCTCGGGACTAGCGGGGGTCAAGACAATGAGGCAGTTCTTC. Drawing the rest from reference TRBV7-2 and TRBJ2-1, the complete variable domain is GAGVSQSPSNKVTEKGKDVELRCDPISGHTALYWYRQSLGQGLEFLIYFQGNSAPDKSGLPSDRFSAERTGGSVSTLTIQRTQQEDSAVYLCASSSGLAGVKTMRQFFGPGTRLTVL.

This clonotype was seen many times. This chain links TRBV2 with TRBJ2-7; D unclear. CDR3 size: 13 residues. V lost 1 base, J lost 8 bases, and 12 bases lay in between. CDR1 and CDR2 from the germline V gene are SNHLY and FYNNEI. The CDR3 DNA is TGTGCCAGCAGTGAAGGTGTTCTTGGTAAGCAGTACTTC. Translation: CASSEGVLGKQYF.

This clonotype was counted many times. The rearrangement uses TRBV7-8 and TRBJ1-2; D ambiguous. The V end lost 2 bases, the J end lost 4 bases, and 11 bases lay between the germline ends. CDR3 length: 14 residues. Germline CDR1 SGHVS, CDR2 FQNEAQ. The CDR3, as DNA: TGTGCCAGCAGCTTAAATAGGGATCCCTATGGCTACACCTTC. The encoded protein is CASSLNRDPYGYTF.

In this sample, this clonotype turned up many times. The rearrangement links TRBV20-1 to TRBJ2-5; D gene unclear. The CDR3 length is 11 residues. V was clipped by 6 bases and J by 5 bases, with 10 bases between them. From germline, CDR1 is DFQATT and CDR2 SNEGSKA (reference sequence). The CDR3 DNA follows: TGCAGTGCCAAATCACGGGAGACCCAGTACTTC. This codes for CSAKSRETQYF.

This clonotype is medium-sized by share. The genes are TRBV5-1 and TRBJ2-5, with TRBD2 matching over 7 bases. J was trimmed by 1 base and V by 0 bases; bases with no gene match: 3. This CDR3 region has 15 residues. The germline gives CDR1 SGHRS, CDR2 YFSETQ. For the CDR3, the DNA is TGCGCCAGCAGCTTGGCGGCGGGAGCCCAAGAGACCCAGTACTTC. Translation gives CASSLAAGAQETQYF.

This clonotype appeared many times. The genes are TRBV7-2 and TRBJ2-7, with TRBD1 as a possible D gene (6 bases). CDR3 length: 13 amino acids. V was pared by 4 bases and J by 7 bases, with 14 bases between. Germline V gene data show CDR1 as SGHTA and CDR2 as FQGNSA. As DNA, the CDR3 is TGTGCCAGCAGCTCTCAACTGCAGGGGGAGCAGTACTTC. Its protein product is CASSSQLQGEQYF.

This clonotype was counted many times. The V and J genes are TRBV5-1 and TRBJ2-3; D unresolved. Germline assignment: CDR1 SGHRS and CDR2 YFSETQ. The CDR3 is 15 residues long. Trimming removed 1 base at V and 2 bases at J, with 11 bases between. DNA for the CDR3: TGCGCCAGCAGCTTGCTCGCGGCCCCCACAGATACGCAGTATTTT. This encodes CASSLLAAPTDTQYF. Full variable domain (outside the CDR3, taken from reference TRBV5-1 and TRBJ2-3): KAGVTQTPRYLIKTRGQQVTLSCSPISGHRSVSWYQQTPGQGLQFLFEYFSETQRNKGNFPGRFSGRQFSNSRSEMNVSTLELGDSALYLCASSLLAAPTDTQYFGPGTRLTVL.

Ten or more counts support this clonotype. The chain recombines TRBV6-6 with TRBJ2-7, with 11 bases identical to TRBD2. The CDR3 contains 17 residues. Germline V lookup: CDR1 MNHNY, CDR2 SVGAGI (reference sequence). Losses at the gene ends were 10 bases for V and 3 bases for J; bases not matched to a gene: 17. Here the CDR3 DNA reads TGTGCCACGAGCCCGGGACTAGCGGCCCTCTCCGGCTACGAGCAGTACTTC. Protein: CATSPGLAALSGYEQYF.

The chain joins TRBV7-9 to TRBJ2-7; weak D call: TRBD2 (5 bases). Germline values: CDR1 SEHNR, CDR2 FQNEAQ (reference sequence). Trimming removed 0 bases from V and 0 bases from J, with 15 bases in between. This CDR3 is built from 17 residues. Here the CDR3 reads CASSLAREQSSSYEQYF. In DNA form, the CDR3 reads TGTGCCAGCAGCTTAGCCCGGGAACAGTCCAGCTCCTACGAGCAGTACTTC.

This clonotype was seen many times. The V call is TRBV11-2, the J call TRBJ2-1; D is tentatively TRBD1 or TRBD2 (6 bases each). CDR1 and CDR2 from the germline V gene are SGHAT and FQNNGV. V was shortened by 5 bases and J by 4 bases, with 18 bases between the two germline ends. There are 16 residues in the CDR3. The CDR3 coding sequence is TGTGCCAGCAGCCCCAGGGGCTTAGCGGAGTACAATGAGCAGTTCTTC. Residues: CASSPRGLAEYNEQFF.

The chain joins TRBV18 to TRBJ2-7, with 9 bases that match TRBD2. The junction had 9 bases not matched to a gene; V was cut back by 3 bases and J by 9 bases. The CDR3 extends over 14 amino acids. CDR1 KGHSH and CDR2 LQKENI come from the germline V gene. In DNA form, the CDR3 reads TGTGCCAGCTCACCCGCAGGCGGGAGGGCTGTGCAGTACTTC. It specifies CASSPAGGRAVQYF.

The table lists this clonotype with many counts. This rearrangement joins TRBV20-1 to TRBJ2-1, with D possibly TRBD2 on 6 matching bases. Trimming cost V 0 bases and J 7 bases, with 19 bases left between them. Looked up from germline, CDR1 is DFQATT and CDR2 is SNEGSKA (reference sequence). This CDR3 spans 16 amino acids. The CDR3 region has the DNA TGCAGTGCTAGAGATGATCCGGAGGGAAGTGGAAATGAGCAGTTCTTC. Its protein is CSARDDPEGSGNEQFF.